These 7 T cell receptor beta chains came from one sample sequenced in a study of cytomegalovirus exposure and HLA in healthy donors. Primers included in the PCR were 60 Vbeta and 13 Jbeta primers. The method was immunoSEQ multiplex PCR; TCRdb's version includes in-frame clones alone and lacks a portion of them. The sample consists of 200,000 to 250,000 clones, about three quarters of them appearing once. Sequencing was performed on PBMCs. The source is a man aged 40-49 years in good health and CMV-seronegative.

The chain has TRBV7-8 and TRBJ2-1; 10 bases map to TRBD2. The germline gives CDR1 SGHVS, CDR2 FQNEAQ. The CDR3 runs 16 residues. The trim removed 2 bases at V and 4 bases at J, leaving 5 bases unmatched. CDR3 nucleotides: TGTGCCAGCAGCTTAAGGCTTAGCGGGAGGTACAATGAGCAGTTCTTC. Residues: CASSLRLSGRYNEQFF.

The genes are TRBV7-9 and TRBJ1-4; D is uncertain. This CDR3 comprises 11 residues. The germline CDR1 and CDR2 sequences are SEHNR and FQNEAQ (reference sequence). V shed 5 bases and J shed 14 bases, with 12 bases lying between them. This CDR3 reads CASSNDGLLFF. The CDR3 nucleotides read TGTGCCAGCAGCAACGACGGACTTCTGTTTTTT. Supplemented by reference TRBV7-9 and TRBJ1-4, the full variable domain reads DTGVSQNPRHKITKRGQNVTFRCDPISEHNRLYWYRQTLGQGPEFLTYFQNEAQLEKSRLLSDRFSAERPKGSFSTLEIQRTEQGDSAMYLCASSNDGLLFFGSGTQLSVL.

The genes are TRBV4-3 and TRBJ1-4, with 10 positions matching TRBD1. With 4 bases clipped from V and 6 bases from J, the junction kept 2 bases outside the gene matches. Germline CDR1 is LGHNA and CDR2 is YSLEER. The CDR3 is 14 amino acids. The CDR3 here is CASSPGTGDEKLFF. The CDR3 nucleotides are TGCGCCAGCAGCCCAGGGACAGGGGATGAAAAACTGTTTTTT.

In its sample, this clone was seen a few times. This rearrangement joins TRBV7-2 to TRBJ2-2; 7 positions match TRBD2. The CDR3 loop spans 14 amino acids. Germline V gene data show CDR1 as SGHTA and CDR2 as FQGNSA. J gave up 5 bases and V 4 bases, and 4 bases lay outside the gene matches. The DNA of the CDR3 is TGTGCCAGCAGCTGGGGAGCGGGAACCGGGGAGCTGTTTTTT. Encoded protein: CASSWGAGTGELFF.

This rearrangement joins TRBV20-1 to TRBJ1-2; D ambiguous. The CDR3 runs 11 residues. CDR1 is DFQATT, CDR2 SNEGSKA, per germline (reference sequence). V gave up 6 bases and J gave up 6 bases, with 11 bases separating them. The chain's CDR3 is CSAGVNDGYTF. CDR3 in DNA: TGCAGTGCGGGAGTAAATGATGGCTACACCTTC.

The V and J genes are TRBV28 and TRBJ2-3; D may be TRBD2 (5 bases). The CDR3 has 17 residues. V dropped 5 bases and J dropped 4 bases, with 22 bases sitting between them. CDR1 is MDHEN, CDR2 SYDVKM, per germline. The CDR3 region has the DNA TGTGCCAGCAGTCCTGTTGGGTACGGGAAGGTCGCAGATACGCAGTATTTT. It yields the protein CASSPVGYGKVADTQYF.

V gene TRBV19 combines with J gene TRBJ1-2; 10 bases agree with TRBD1. V shed 4 bases, J shed 4 bases, and the junction held 3 bases outside the gene matches. The germline V gene has CDR1 LNHDA and CDR2 SQIVND (reference sequence). There are 14 residues in the CDR3. CDR3 in amino acids: CASSTRDRGYGYTF. The CDR3 DNA follows: TGTGCCAGTAGTACTCGGGACAGGGGCTATGGCTACACCTTC. The whole variable domain, remainder taken from reference TRBV19 and TRBJ1-2, is DGGITQSPKYLFRKEGQNVTLSCEQNLNHDAMYWYRQDPGQGLRLIYYSQIVNDFQKGDIAEGYSVSREKKESFPLTVTSAQKNPTAFYLCASSTRDRGYGYTFGSGTRLTVV.